The clone carrying this TCR beta chain was seen a handful of times. In the original processing: Amplification from reference gene primers served as the basis for estimated nucleated cell counts. TCRdb keeps only in-frame clones here, not all; method: immunoSEQ multiplex PCR. From that table come the V and J calls and clone size; the DNA was used to work out D and trimming. The table shows 190,000 or so clones, with 70% to 85% occurring only once. V shed 3 bases and J shed 2 bases, with 11 bases lying between them. The germline gives CDR1 SNHLY, CDR2 FYNNEI. This CDR3 is built from 14 residues. The data are from a study of blood T cell repertoires in COVID-19. Whole-study context: Some COVID-19 samples were acute and others convalescent; all came from the United States, Italy and Spain.

The TCR originated in a human donor with acute or convalescent COVID-19. The donor label of this sample is uncertain. Sample: peripheral blood. This chain uses TRBV2 with TRBJ2-7; D remains ambiguous. The CDR3, as DNA: TGTGCCAGCAGTGAGTCGCCAGGCGCCTACGAGCAGTACTTC. This gives the protein CASSESPGAYEQYF. Using reference TRBV2 and TRBJ2-7 for the parts outside the CDR3, the full variable domain is EPEVTQTPSHQVTQMGQEVILRCVPISNHLYFYWYRQILGQKVEFLVSFYNNEISEKSEIFDDQFSVERPDGSNFTLKIRSTKLEDSAMYFCASSESPGAYEQYFGPGTRLTVT.